This entry lists 28 T cell receptor beta chains sequenced from one sample in a study of cytotoxic CD8 clonotypes in ibrutinib-treated CLL. Here immunoSEQ multiplex PCR was the method, and the copy in TCRdb shows in-frame clones only, minus some. Seen here are about 16,000 clones, 65% to 70% observed once, and the top ten hold about 18%. Sequences were derived from PBMCs, sampled before ibrutinib treatment. Receptors originate from a human donor with chronic lymphocytic leukemia.

The genes are TRBV19 and TRBJ2-1, with 7 bases lining up with TRBD1. CDR1 is LNHDA, CDR2 SQIVND, per germline (reference sequence). The CDR3 consists of 14 residues. Trimming cost V 8 bases and J 5 bases; bases outside gene matches: 9. CDR3 amino acids: CASAATGINNEQFF. The CDR3 DNA reads as TGTGCCAGTGCGGCGACAGGGATTAACAATGAGCAGTTCTTC.

This chain connects TRBV7-2 to TRBJ2-2; unclear D gene. The CDR3 sequence is 14 residues long. V was trimmed by 5 bases and J by 2 bases, leaving 9 bases between them. Germline V gene sequence: CDR1 SGHTA, CDR2 FQGNSA. The CDR3 protein is CASSLRANTGELFF. For the CDR3, the DNA is TGTGCCAGCAGCCTCCGGGCTAACACCGGGGAGCTGTTTTTT. The full variable domain, rest sourced from reference TRBV7-2 and TRBJ2-2, is GAGVSQSPSNKVTEKGKDVELRCDPISGHTALYWYRQSLGQGLEFLIYFQGNSAPDKSGLPSDRFSAERTGGSVSTLTIQRTQQEDSAVYLCASSLRANTGELFFGEGSRLTVL.

The CDR3 is CASSLEGGYTEAFF. Written as DNA, the CDR3 is TGCGCCAGCAGCTTGGAGGGCGGTTACACTGAAGCTTTCTTT. This sequence joins TRBV5-1 and TRBJ1-1; D unclear. Germline CDR1 is SGHRS and CDR2 is YFSETQ. The CDR3 is 14 amino acids. Trimming removed 0 bases at V and 3 bases at J, with 9 bases between.

The chain couples TRBV5-1 to TRBJ2-4, with D perhaps matching TRBD2 (6 bases). There are 16 residues in the CDR3. The V end lost 0 bases, the J end lost 3 bases, and 13 bases lay between the germline ends. Per the germline V gene, CDR1 is SGHRS and CDR2 is YFSETQ. DNA of the CDR3: TGCGCCAGCAGCTTGGAAGGGCGGGATGGCAAAAACATTCAGTACTTC. Translating it yields CASSLEGRDGKNIQYF.

The gene calls are TRBV5-1 and TRBJ2-7, with D tentatively TRBD1 (6 bases). Germline V lookup: CDR1 SGHRS, CDR2 YFSETQ. The CDR3 is 14 amino acids. V was trimmed by 2 bases and J by 2 bases, leaving 11 bases between them. The CDR3 here is CASSFEDRTYEQYF. CDR3 DNA: TGCGCCAGCAGCTTCGAGGACAGAACCTACGAGCAGTACTTC. The whole variable domain, filled in from reference TRBV5-1 and TRBJ2-7, reads KAGVTQTPRYLIKTRGQQVTLSCSPISGHRSVSWYQQTPGQGLQFLFEYFSETQRNKGNFPGRFSGRQFSNSRSEMNVSTLELGDSALYLCASSFEDRTYEQYFGPGTRLTVT.

The chain couples TRBV7-8 to TRBJ1-5, with TRBD1 matching 10 bases. The J segment lost 2 bases and the V segment lost 2 bases, leaving 6 bases of the junction unmatched. CDR1 is SGHVS, CDR2 FQNEAQ, per germline. There are 17 residues in the CDR3. The CDR3 spells CASSLLGTGEGNQPQHF. CDR3 coding DNA: TGTGCCAGCAGCTTACTAGGGACAGGGGAAGGCAATCAGCCCCAGCATTTT.

V and J are TRBV28 and TRBJ1-6, with D perhaps matching TRBD1 (6 bases). Trimming removed 4 bases at V and 7 bases at J, with 17 bases between. There are 16 residues in the CDR3. Germline CDR1 is MDHEN and CDR2 is SYDVKM. For the CDR3, the DNA is TGTGCCAGCAGTTACCAAAACAGGGTGAGCAATTCACCCCTCCACTTT. Translated: CASSYQNRVSNSPLHF.

The V and J genes are TRBV11-3 and TRBJ2-1, with TRBD2 matching 10 bases. This CDR3 region has 18 residues. From germline, CDR1 is SGHNT and CDR2 YENEEA. The ends lost 1 base at V and 0 bases at J; junction bases unmatched: 6. CDR3 nucleotides: TGTGCCAGCAGCTTAGGGGTTAGCGGGGGGAGCTCCTACAATGAGCAGTTCTTC. As protein: CASSLGVSGGSSYNEQFF.

The chain links TRBV29-1 to TRBJ2-5; possibly TRBD1 or TRBD2 for D (5 bases each). V was clipped by 4 bases and J by 9 bases, with 21 bases between them. The germline V gene has CDR1 SQVTM and CDR2 ANQGSEA. The CDR3 is 14 residues long. This CDR3 is CSVASPGPRAAQYF. The CDR3 DNA is TGCAGCGTTGCCTCTCCGGGACCCCGGGCAGCCCAGTACTTC.

The chain carries TRBV28 and TRBJ2-5, with D tentatively TRBD1 (5 bases). The CDR3 has 15 residues. V lost 1 base, J lost 0 bases, and 9 bases lay in between. Germline lookup yields CDR1 MDHEN and CDR2 SYDVKM. The CDR3 DNA reads TGTGCCAGCAGTTTATACCCAGGGAACCAAGAGACCCAGTACTTC. It translates to CASSLYPGNQETQYF.

This sequence joins TRBV18 and TRBJ1-3; TRBD1 is a possible D gene (6 bases). The CDR3 length is 15 residues. V gave up 3 bases and J gave up 4 bases, with 13 bases separating them. Germline lookup yields CDR1 KGHSH and CDR2 LQKENI. CDR3 loop: CASSPTGTPGNTIYF. CDR3 DNA sequence: TGTGCCAGCTCACCGACCGGGACACCAGGAAACACCATATATTTT. The full variable domain, with the rest looked up from reference TRBV18 and TRBJ1-3, is NAGVMQNPRHLVRRRGQEARLRCSPMKGHSHVYWYRQLPEEGLKFMVYLQKENIIDESGMPKERFSAEFPKEGPSILRIQQVVRGDSAAYFCASSPTGTPGNTIYFGEGSWLTVV.

The rearrangement links TRBV10-3 to TRBJ1-5, with D hard to call. The germline V and J ends were trimmed by 3 bases and 0 bases, with 9 bases remaining between them. The CDR3 spans 15 residues. CDR1 is ENHRY and CDR2 is SYGVKD in the germline V gene. The CDR3 DNA reads as TGTGCCATCAGTGAAGGAGGGTATAGCAATCAGCCCCAGCATTTT. It translates to CAISEGGYSNQPQHF.

This rearrangement joins TRBV29-1 to TRBJ1-1; TRBD1 is a possible D gene (6 bases). The CDR3 consists of 12 residues. Trimming removed 7 bases from V and 5 bases from J, with 14 bases in between. Germline V gives CDR1 SQVTM, CDR2 ANQGSEA. As DNA, the CDR3 is TGCAGCGCCCGGACCCAGGGGACTGAAGCTTTCTTT. It encodes CSARTQGTEAFF. Full variable domain (rest looked up from reference TRBV29-1 and TRBJ1-1): SAVISQKPSRDICQRGTSLTIQCQVDSQVTMMFWYRQQPGQSLTLIATANQGSEATYESGFVIDKFPISRPNLTFSTLTVSNMSPEDSSIYLCSARTQGTEAFFGQGTRLTVV.

J is TRBJ2-2 and V is TRBV7-9; tentatively, D is TRBD2 (6 bases). The CDR3 length is 13 residues. CDR1 and CDR2 (germline): SEHNR, FQNEAQ (reference sequence). V was pared by 1 base and J by 6 bases, with 6 bases between. DNA of the CDR3: TGTGCCAGCAGCTTAGAGCGGGCCGGGGAGCTGTTTTTT. It specifies CASSLERAGELFF. Combining the CDR3 with reference TRBV7-9 and TRBJ2-2 gives the whole variable domain DTGVSQNPRHKITKRGQNVTFRCDPISEHNRLYWYRQTLGQGPEFLTYFQNEAQLEKSRLLSDRFSAERPKGSFSTLEIQRTEQGDSAMYLCASSLERAGELFFGEGSRLTVL.

The chain recombines TRBV7-6 with TRBJ2-7, with 7 positions matching TRBD1. Germline V gene sequence: CDR1 SGHVS, CDR2 FNYEAQ. The junction had 7 bases not matched to a gene; V was cut back by 4 bases and J by 7 bases. The CDR3 loop spans 13 amino acids. DNA for the CDR3: TGTGCCAGCAGCTCCTACAGGGGAGAAGAGCAGTACTTC. Translating gives CASSSYRGEEQYF.

J is TRBJ2-3 and V is TRBV19, with TRBD2 matching 9 bases. The CDR3 totals 15 residues. Germline V gives CDR1 LNHDA, CDR2 SQIVND (reference sequence). The V segment lost 5 bases and the J segment 2 bases; nucleotides outside the gene matches: 5. This CDR3 reads CASSPLAGITDTQYF. CDR3 nucleotide sequence: TGTGCCAGTAGTCCGCTAGCGGGGATCACAGATACGCAGTATTTT.

The chain uses TRBV27 and TRBJ1-1; D may be TRBD1 (5 bases). The germline CDR1 and CDR2 sequences are MNHEY and SMNVEV (reference sequence). CDR3 length: 16 amino acids. The ends were cut back, 6 bases at V and 0 bases at J, with 17 bases in the middle. CDR3 sequence (DNA): TGTGCCAGCAGCCCCCGAACGTGGGGCATGAACACTGAAGCTTTCTTT. It codes for CASSPRTWGMNTEAFF.

This clone was detected only a few times. J is TRBJ1-3 and V is TRBV18; 8 bases line up with TRBD1. CDR3 length: 13 residues. J lost 4 bases, V lost 9 bases, and 5 bases had no gene match. Germline V gene sequence: CDR1 KGHSH, CDR2 LQKENI. Written as DNA, the CDR3 is TGTGCCAGTGTCGGACAGGGCGGAAACACCATATATTTT. Translating it yields CASVGQGGNTIYF.

The chain is built from TRBV19 and TRBJ1-2; 7 bases are shared with TRBD1. The CDR3 has 15 amino acids. The junction had 10 bases not matched to a gene; V was cut back by 4 bases and J by 5 bases. Germline values: CDR1 LNHDA, CDR2 SQIVND (reference sequence). The CDR3 region has the DNA TGTGCCAGTAGTACCGGACAGGCCGCGGGGTATGGCTACACCTTC. Amino acids: CASSTGQAAGYGYTF.

The chain couples TRBV7-3 to TRBJ1-2; D remains ambiguous. Germline CDR1 and CDR2: SGHTA and FQGTGA. The V end was cut by 3 bases, the J end by 1 base, with 3 bases between. The CDR3 is 12 amino acids. DNA for the CDR3: TGTGCCAGCAGCTTCAGTAACTATGGCTACACCTTC. Its protein is CASSFSNYGYTF.

This clone is a singleton in its sample. The chain employs TRBV20-1 and TRBJ1-1; D is ambiguous. In germline, CDR1 is DFQATT, CDR2 SNEGSKA (reference sequence). This CDR3 has 11 residues. The V end was cut by 3 bases, the J end by 4 bases, with 6 bases between. The CDR3: CSASQITEAFF. The CDR3 bases are TGCAGTGCTAGTCAGATCACTGAAGCTTTCTTT.

The chain combines TRBV20-1 with TRBJ1-1; TRBD1 matches 7 bases. The CDR3 totals 10 residues. Germline V lookup: CDR1 DFQATT, CDR2 SNEGSKA (reference sequence). Here the CDR3 reads CRAQGAEAFF. The CDR3, as DNA: TGCAGGGCCCAGGGGGCTGAAGCTTTCTTT.

The chain is built from TRBV5-1 and TRBJ2-1; no definite D call. Germline V gene lookup returns CDR1 SGHRS and CDR2 YFSETQ. V was pared by 5 bases and J by 7 bases, with 13 bases between. This CDR3 has 13 residues. The DNA for the CDR3 is TGCGCCAGCAGTTACGGGCTGGGGAATGAGCAGTTCTTC. This translates into CASSYGLGNEQFF.

The chain combines TRBV5-1 with TRBJ2-5; 7 bases are a match to TRBD2. This CDR3 has 19 amino acids. Losses at the gene ends were 0 bases for V and 3 bases for J; bases not matched to a gene: 17. The germline gives CDR1 SGHRS, CDR2 YFSETQ. The CDR3 spells CASSLALMETGGLEETQYF. CDR3 sequence (DNA): TGCGCCAGCAGCTTGGCCCTGATGGAGACGGGGGGACTGGAAGAGACCCAGTACTTC.

The J gene is TRBJ2-5, the V gene TRBV11-3; possible D gene TRBD2, 7 bases. V was clipped by 2 bases and J by 5 bases, with 15 bases between them. CDR1 and CDR2 from the germline V gene are SGHNT and YENEEA. The CDR3 has 15 amino acids. The CDR3 sequence is CASSLIGGPRETQYF. The DNA of the CDR3 is TGTGCCAGCAGCTTAATCGGGGGGCCCAGGGAGACCCAGTACTTC.

The CDR3 protein is CASSLRDEQYF. The DNA for the CDR3 is TGTGCCAGCAGCTTAAGGGACGAGCAGTACTTC. The rearrangement links TRBV7-9 to TRBJ2-7; the D is unclear. The V end was cut by 2 bases, the J end by 5 bases, with 4 bases between. Germline V CDR1 and CDR2: SEHNR, FQNEAQ (reference sequence). CDR3 length: 11 amino acids.

This clone was seen once. V gene TRBV7-3 combines with J gene TRBJ2-6, with no clear D. This CDR3 comprises 16 residues. Trimming shortened V by 5 bases and J by 0 bases, and 11 bases separated the two germline ends. Germline V gene sequence: CDR1 SGHTA, CDR2 FQGTGA. This CDR3 reads CASSPRTASGANVLTF. The CDR3 nucleotides are TGTGCCAGCAGCCCCCGGACGGCCTCTGGGGCCAACGTCCTGACTTTC.

The rearrangement uses TRBV19 and TRBJ1-2; D remains ambiguous. CDR3 length: 16 residues. V lost 7 bases, J lost 2 bases, and 20 bases lay in between. Looked up from germline, CDR1 is LNHDA and CDR2 is SQIVND (reference sequence). CDR3 amino acids: CASIGSRLRTNYGYTF. In DNA form, the CDR3 reads TGTGCCAGTATAGGATCTAGGCTGAGGACCAACTATGGCTACACCTTC.